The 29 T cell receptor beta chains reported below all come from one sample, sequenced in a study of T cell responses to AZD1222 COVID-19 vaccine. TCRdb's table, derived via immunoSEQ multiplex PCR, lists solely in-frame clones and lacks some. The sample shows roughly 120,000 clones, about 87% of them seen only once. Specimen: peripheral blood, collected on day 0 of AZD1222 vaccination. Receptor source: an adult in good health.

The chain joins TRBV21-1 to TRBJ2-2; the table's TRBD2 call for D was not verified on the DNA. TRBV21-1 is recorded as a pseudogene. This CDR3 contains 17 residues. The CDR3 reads CASSFGVAGPNTGELFF. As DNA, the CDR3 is TGTGCCAGCAGCTTCGGGGTAGCGGGGCCGAACACCGGGGAGCTGTTTTTT.

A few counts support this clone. CDR3 sequence (DNA): TGTGCCAGTAGTATACAGGGGAGCAATGAGCAGTTCTTC. Translated, it gives CASSIQGSNEQFF. The rearrangement uses TRBV19 and TRBJ2-1, with a possible D match to TRBD1 (6 bases). V gave up 2 bases and J gave up 6 bases, with 8 bases separating them. This CDR3 is built from 13 residues. Germline CDR1 reads LNHDA; CDR2 reads SQIVND (reference sequence).

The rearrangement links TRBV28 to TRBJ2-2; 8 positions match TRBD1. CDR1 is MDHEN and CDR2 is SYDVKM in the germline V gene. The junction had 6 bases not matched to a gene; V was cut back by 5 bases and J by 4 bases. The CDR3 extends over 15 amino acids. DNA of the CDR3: TGTGCCAGCAGTCGCAGGGGGCGGGGCACCGGGGAGCTGTTTTTT. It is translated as CASSRRGRGTGELFF.

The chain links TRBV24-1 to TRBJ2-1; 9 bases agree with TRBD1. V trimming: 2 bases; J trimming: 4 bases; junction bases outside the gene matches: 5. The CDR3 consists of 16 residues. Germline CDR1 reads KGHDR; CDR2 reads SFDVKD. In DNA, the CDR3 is TGTGCCACCAGTGATTGGGCGGGACAGGGTTACAATGAGCAGTTCTTC. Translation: CATSDWAGQGYNEQFF.

The CDR3 protein is CASSTRDYSPPETQYF. The CDR3 DNA reads TGTGCCAGTAGTACACGGGACTATTCTCCCCCGGAGACCCAGTACTTC. The chain links TRBV19 to TRBJ2-5, with 7 bases identical to TRBD2. Germline trimming cut 4 bases from V and 5 bases from J; bases unmatched to any gene: 13. The CDR3 length is 16 residues. Germline CDR1 is LNHDA and CDR2 is SQIVND (reference sequence).

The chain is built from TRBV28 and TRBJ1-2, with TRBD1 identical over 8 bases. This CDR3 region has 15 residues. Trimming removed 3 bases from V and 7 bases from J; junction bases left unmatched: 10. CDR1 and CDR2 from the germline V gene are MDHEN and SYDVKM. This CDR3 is CASSFKRTGSGGYTF. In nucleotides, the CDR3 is TGTGCCAGCAGTTTTAAGAGGACAGGGTCGGGTGGCTACACCTTC.

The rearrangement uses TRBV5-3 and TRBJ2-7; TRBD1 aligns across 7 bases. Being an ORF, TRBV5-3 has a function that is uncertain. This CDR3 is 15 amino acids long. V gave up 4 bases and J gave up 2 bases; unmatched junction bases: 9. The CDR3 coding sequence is TGTGCCAGAAGCAGGCCGCGGACAGGAACCTACGAGCAGTACTTC. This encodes CARSRPRTGTYEQYF.

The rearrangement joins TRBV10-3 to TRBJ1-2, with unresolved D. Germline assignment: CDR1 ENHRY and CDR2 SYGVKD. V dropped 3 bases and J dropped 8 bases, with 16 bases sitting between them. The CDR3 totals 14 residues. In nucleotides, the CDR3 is TGTGCCATCAGTGACCTGACCAGTTGGCGGGGCTACACCTTC. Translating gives CAISDLTSWRGYTF.

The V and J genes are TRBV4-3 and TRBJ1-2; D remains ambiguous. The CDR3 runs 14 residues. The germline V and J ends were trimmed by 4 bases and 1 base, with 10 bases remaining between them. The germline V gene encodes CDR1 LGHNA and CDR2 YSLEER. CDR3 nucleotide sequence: TGCGCCAGCAGCCCGTGGCGGGGTAACTATGGCTACACCTTC. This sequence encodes CASSPWRGNYGYTF.

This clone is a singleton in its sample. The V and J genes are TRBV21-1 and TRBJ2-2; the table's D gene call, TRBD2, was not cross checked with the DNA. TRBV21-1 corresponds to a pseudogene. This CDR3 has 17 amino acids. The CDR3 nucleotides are TGTGCCAGCAGCAAACCTATCTCCCTCCAGAACACCGGGGAGCTGTTTTTT. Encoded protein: CASSKPISLQNTGELFF.

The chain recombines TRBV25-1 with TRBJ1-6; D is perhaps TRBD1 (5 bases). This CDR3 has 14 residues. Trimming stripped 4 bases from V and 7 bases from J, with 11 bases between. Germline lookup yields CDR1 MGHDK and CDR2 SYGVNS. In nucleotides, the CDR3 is TGTGCCAGCAGTGCAATGGGGGACAATTCACCCCTCCACTTT. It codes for CASSAMGDNSPLHF.

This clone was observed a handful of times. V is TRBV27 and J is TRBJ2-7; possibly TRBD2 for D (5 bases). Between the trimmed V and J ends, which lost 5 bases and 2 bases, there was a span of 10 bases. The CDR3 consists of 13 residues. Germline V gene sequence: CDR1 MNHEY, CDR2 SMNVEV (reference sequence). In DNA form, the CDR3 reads TGTGCCAGCAGTCTAACCGGGACCTACGAGCAGTACTTC. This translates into CASSLTGTYEQYF.

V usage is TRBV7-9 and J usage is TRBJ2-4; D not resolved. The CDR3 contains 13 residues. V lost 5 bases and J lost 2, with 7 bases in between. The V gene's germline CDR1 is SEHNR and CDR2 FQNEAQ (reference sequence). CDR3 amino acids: CASSDLTKNIQYF. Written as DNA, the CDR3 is TGTGCCAGCAGCGACCTGACCAAAAACATTCAGTACTTC. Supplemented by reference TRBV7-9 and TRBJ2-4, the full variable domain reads DTGVSQNPRHKITKRGQNVTFRCDPISEHNRLYWYRQTLGQGPEFLTYFQNEAQLEKSRLLSDRFSAERPKGSFSTLEIQRTEQGDSAMYLCASSDLTKNIQYFGAGTRLSVL.

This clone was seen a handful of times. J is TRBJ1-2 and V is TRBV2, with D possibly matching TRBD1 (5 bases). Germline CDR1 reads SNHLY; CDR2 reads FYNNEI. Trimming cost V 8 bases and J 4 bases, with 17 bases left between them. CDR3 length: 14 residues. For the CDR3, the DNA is TGTGCCAGCGACTCGACCGGGACGGTCTATGGCTACACCTTC. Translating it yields CASDSTGTVYGYTF.

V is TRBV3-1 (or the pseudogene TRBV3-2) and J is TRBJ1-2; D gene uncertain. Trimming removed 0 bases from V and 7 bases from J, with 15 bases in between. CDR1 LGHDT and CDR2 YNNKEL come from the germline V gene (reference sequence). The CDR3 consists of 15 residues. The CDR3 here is CASSQDWNSPIGYTF. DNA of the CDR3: TGTGCCAGCAGCCAAGATTGGAACAGCCCTATTGGCTACACCTTC.

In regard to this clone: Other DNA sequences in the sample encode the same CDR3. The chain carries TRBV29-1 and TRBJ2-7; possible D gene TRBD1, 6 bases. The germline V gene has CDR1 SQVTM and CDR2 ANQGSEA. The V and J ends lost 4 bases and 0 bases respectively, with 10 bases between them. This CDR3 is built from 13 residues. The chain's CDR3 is CSVVQGPSYEQYF. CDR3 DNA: TGCAGCGTTGTCCAGGGGCCCTCCTACGAGCAGTACTTC.

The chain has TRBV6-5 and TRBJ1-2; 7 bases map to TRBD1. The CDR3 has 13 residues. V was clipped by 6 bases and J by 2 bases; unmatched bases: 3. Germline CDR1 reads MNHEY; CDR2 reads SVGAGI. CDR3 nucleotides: TGTGCCAGCAGACCGGGACAGAACTATGGCTACACCTTC. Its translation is CASRPGQNYGYTF.

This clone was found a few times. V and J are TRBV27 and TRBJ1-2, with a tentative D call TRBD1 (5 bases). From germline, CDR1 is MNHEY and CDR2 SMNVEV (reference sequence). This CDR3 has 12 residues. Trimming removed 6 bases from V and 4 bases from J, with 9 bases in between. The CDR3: CASSGGSYGYTF. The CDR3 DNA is TGTGCCAGCAGCGGGGGATCCTATGGCTACACCTTC.

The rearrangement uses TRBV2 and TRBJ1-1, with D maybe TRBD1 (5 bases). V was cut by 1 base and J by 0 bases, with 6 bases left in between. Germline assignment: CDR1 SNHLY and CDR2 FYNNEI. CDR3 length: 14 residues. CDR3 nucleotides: TGTGCCAGCAGTGAAGGACAGTTGAACACTGAAGCTTTCTTT. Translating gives CASSEGQLNTEAFF.

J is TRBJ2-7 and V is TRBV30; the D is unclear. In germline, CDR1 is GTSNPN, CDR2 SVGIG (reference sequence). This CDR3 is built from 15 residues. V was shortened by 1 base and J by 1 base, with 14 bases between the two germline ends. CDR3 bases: TGTGCCTGGAGTGACGGCACGGCCCTATCCTACGAGCAGTACTTC. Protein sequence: CAWSDGTALSYEQYF.

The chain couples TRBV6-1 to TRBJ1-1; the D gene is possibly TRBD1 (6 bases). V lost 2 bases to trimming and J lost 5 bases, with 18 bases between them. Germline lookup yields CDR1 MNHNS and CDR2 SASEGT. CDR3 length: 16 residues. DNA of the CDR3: TGTGCCAGCAGTGAACGCCGGGGGCAGAGGGGGACTGAAGCTTTCTTT. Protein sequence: CASSERRGQRGTEAFF.

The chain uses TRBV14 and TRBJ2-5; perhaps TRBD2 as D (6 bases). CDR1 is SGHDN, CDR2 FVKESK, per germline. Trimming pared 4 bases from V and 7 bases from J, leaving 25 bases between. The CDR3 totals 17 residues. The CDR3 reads CASSRSSGLVGSGTQYF. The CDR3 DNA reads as TGTGCCAGCAGCCGCTCATCGGGACTGGTGGGTTCGGGGACCCAGTACTTC. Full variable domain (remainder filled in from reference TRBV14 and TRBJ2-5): EAGVTQFPSHSVIEKGQTVTLRCDPISGHDNLYWYRRVMGKEIKFLLHFVKESKQDESGMPNNRFLAERTGGTYSTLKVQPAELEDSGVYFCASSRSSGLVGSGTQYFGPGTRLLVL.

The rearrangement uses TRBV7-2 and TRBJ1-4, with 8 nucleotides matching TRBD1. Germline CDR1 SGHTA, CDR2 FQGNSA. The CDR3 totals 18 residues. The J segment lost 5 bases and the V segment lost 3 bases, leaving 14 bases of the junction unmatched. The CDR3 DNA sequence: TGTGCCAGCAGCTTGGGCCTGGACAGGGCGCGGGGCAATGAAAAACTGTTTTTT. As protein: CASSLGLDRARGNEKLFF.

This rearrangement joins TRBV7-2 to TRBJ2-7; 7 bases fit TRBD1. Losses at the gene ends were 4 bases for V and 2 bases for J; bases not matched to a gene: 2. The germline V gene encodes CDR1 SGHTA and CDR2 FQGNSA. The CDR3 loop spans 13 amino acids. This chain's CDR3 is CASSSGQPYEQYF. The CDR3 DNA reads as TGTGCCAGCAGCTCGGGACAGCCCTACGAGCAGTACTTC.

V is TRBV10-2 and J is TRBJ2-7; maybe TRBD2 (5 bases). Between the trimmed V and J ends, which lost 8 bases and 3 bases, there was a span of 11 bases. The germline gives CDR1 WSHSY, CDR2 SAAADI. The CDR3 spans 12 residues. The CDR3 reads CASAGLGYEQYF. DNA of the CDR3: TGCGCCAGCGCTGGACTCGGCTACGAGCAGTACTTC.

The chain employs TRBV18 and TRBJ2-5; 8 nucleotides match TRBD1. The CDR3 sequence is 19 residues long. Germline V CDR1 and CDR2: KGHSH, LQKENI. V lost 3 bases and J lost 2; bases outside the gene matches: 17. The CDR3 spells CASSPSAPRTGPGQETQYF. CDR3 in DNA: TGTGCCAGCTCACCCTCTGCACCTCGGACAGGGCCGGGGCAAGAGACCCAGTACTTC.

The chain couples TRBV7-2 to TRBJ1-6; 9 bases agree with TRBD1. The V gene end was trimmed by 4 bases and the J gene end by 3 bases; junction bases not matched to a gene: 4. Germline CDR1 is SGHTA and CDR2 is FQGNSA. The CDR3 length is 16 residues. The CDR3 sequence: CASSSGTGNYNSPLHF. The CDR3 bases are TGTGCCAGCAGCTCAGGGACAGGGAACTATAATTCACCCCTCCACTTT.

The DNA of the CDR3 is TGTGCCAGCAGCTTAGCTTCCGGGCAAGCAGGAGACGTTTTATGGACCCAGTACTTC. It is translated as CASSLASGQAGDVLWTQYF. The chain couples TRBV7-9 to TRBJ2-5; D is undetermined. Germline loops: CDR1 SEHNR, CDR2 FQNEAQ (reference sequence). CDR3 length: 19 residues. The ends were cut back, 0 bases at V and 7 bases at J, with 27 bases in the middle.

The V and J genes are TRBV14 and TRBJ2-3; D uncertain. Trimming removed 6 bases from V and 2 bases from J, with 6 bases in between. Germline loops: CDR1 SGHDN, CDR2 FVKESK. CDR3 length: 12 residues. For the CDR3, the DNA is TGTGCCAGCAGTTCCTACACAGATACGCAGTATTTT. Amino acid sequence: CASSSYTDTQYF.